The 10 T cell receptor beta chains below were found in one sample sequenced in a study of cytomegalovirus exposure and HLA in healthy donors. 13 Jbeta primers and 60 Vbeta primers were used for the PCR. Repertoires were generated with immunoSEQ multiplex PCR, while TCRdb's copy carries only in-frame clones and drops some. Of approximately 100,000 clones in the sample, roughly 70% were seen once. Material: PBMCs. The origin of the receptors is a woman in her fifties or sixties in good health and CMV-seronegative.

This chain connects TRBV4-1 to TRBJ2-3, with 7 bases aligning to TRBD1. Germline V gives CDR1 MGHRA, CDR2 YSYEKL. J was trimmed by 6 bases and V by 2 bases; bases with no gene match: 26. This CDR3 has 21 amino acids. This CDR3 is CASSQRTLGTAPLSEWDTQYF. DNA of the CDR3: TGCGCCAGCAGCCAACGAACCCTCGGGACAGCCCCGTTGTCGGAATGGGATACGCAGTATTTT.

A few counts support this clone. V gene TRBV15 combines with J gene TRBJ2-3, with 8 bases aligning to TRBD2. The V segment lost 0 bases and the J segment 4 bases; nucleotides outside the gene matches: 3. CDR3 length: 15 residues. Germline CDR1 is LNHNV and CDR2 is YYDKDF (reference sequence). CDR3 DNA: TGTGCCACCAGCAGAGATACTAGCGGTGCAGATACGCAGTATTTT. It codes for CATSRDTSGADTQYF.

The chain is built from TRBV9 and TRBJ2-7; D perhaps matches TRBD2 (6 bases). The CDR3 runs to 16 residues. Trimming shortened V by 4 bases and J by 0 bases, and 17 bases separated the two germline ends. The germline V gene encodes CDR1 SGDLS and CDR2 YYNGEE. CDR3: CASSLRASASSYEQYF. CDR3 DNA sequence: TGTGCCAGCAGCCTCCGGGCTAGCGCGAGCTCCTACGAGCAGTACTTC.

This sequence joins TRBV7-9 and TRBJ2-7, with TRBD1 as a possible D gene (6 bases). CDR1 and CDR2 (germline): SEHNR, FQNEAQ (reference sequence). The CDR3 runs to 15 residues. The V end lost 3 bases, the J end lost 2 bases, and 14 bases lay between the germline ends. The CDR3 bases are TGTGCCAGCAGCTTTATTGACAAGGGGGCCTACGAGCAGTACTTC. This translates into CASSFIDKGAYEQYF.

This rearrangement joins TRBV9 to TRBJ2-1; the match to TRBD2 covers 7 bases. CDR3 size: 15 residues. The germline V gene encodes CDR1 SGDLS and CDR2 YYNGEE. The V and J ends lost 1 base and 7 bases, in that order; junction bases with no gene match: 8. This CDR3 is CASSVMGGSGNEQFF. The CDR3 DNA is TGTGCCAGCAGCGTAATGGGCGGGAGTGGGAATGAGCAGTTCTTC.

In its sample, this clone was seen a few times. V is TRBV5-4 and J is TRBJ2-5; D unclear. CDR1 is SGHNT, CDR2 YYREEE, per germline (reference sequence). The CDR3 is 12 residues long. V lost 1 base and J lost 9, with 10 bases in between. The CDR3 is CASSLNSLAQYF. CDR3 in DNA: TGTGCCAGCAGCTTGAATTCTCTCGCCCAGTACTTC.

The chain couples TRBV10-3 to TRBJ1-1; TRBD1 aligns across 8 bases. CDR3 length: 16 residues. Losses at the gene ends were 2 bases for V and 1 base for J; bases not matched to a gene: 6. Germline V CDR1 and CDR2: ENHRY, SYGVKD. The chain's CDR3 is CAISEAQGVGNTEAFF. The CDR3 DNA is TGTGCCATCAGTGAGGCACAGGGGGTCGGGAACACTGAAGCTTTCTTT.

This chain uses TRBV5-4 with TRBJ2-1; TRBD2 matches 10 bases. Germline CDR1 is SGHNT and CDR2 is YYREEE (reference sequence). This CDR3 contains 17 residues. J gave up 10 bases and V 1 base, and 14 bases lay outside the gene matches. The CDR3 region is CASSLWSTSGNSGEQFF. The CDR3 bases are TGTGCCAGCAGCTTGTGGTCTACTAGCGGGAATAGTGGAGAGCAGTTCTTC.

This clone was seen only a few times. This chain links TRBV6-6 with TRBJ2-3; 9 bases align to TRBD1. The V and J ends lost 4 bases and 4 bases, in that order; junction bases with no gene match: 6. There are 15 residues in the CDR3. Looked up from germline, CDR1 is MNHNY and CDR2 is SVGAGI (reference sequence). CDR3: CASSLPGQGADTQYF. DNA for the CDR3: TGTGCCAGCAGTTTGCCGGGACAGGGTGCAGATACGCAGTATTTT.

CDR3 loop: CASSLGGGSGANVLTF. CDR3 DNA: TGTGCCAGCAGCTTAGGGGGGGGCTCCGGGGCCAACGTCCTGACTTTC. The chain couples TRBV7-3 to TRBJ2-6, with D perhaps TRBD2 (7 bases). The germline gives CDR1 SGHTA, CDR2 FQGTGA. V lost 2 bases and J 4 bases, leaving 12 bases between the germline ends. This CDR3 has 16 amino acids. The complete variable domain, with remaining parts taken from reference TRBV7-3 and TRBJ2-6, reads GAGVSQTPSNKVTEKGKYVELRCDPISGHTALYWYRQSLGQGPEFLIYFQGTGAADDSGLPNDRFFAVRPEGSVSTLKIQRTERGDSAVYLCASSLGGGSGANVLTFGAGSRLTVL.